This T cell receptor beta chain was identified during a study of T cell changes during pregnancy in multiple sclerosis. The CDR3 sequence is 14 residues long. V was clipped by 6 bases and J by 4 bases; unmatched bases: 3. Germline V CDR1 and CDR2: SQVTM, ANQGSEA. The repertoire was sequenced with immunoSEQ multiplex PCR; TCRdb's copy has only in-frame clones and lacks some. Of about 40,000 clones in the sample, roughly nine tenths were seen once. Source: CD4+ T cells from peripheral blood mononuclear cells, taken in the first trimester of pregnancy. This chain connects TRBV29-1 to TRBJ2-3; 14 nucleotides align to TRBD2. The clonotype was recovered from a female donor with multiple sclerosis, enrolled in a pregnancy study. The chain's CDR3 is CSVGTSGSSDTQYF. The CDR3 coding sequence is TGCAGCGTAGGGACTAGCGGGAGTTCAGATACGCAGTATTTT.